This is a list of T cell receptor beta chains from one sample in a study of cytotoxic CD8 clonotypes in ibrutinib-treated CLL. Data came from immunoSEQ multiplex PCR; TCRdb stores just in-frame clones and leaves some out. The sample lists about 160,000 clones; 81% were seen once. This specimen was PBMCs, taken after 12 months of ibrutinib treatment. Every receptor here comes from a human donor with chronic lymphocytic leukemia. Both conserved end residues are part of each CDR3. D genes are given only for firm matches. Some rows have no size entry. The others give once, few or many, or a class for an expanded clone.

TRBV10-1,TRBJ2-3,-,once,TGCGCCAGCAGTGAGTCGAAACTGGGGCAGTATTTT,CASSESKLGQYF
TRBV20-1,TRBJ2-5,-,-,TGCAGTGTCGAGCTTCGAGAGACCCAGTACTTC,CSVELRETQYF
TRBV10-3,TRBJ2-7,-,-,TGTGCCATCACCTCTCGGGTAGGAGACTACGAGCAGTACTTC,CAITSRVGDYEQYF
TRBV5-1,TRBJ2-2,-,-,TGCGCCAGCAGCTTCAGGGAGAATGCCGGGGAGCTGTTTTTT,CASSFRENAGELFF
TRBV5-1,TRBJ1-1,-,-,TGCGCCAGCACCCCGGGAGGGTTCACTGAAGCTTTCTTT,CASTPGGFTEAFF
TRBV21-1,TRBJ1-5,-,-,TGTGCCAGCAGCAAGCGGGGCCCCCCCCAGCATTTT,CASSKRGPPQHF
TRBV5-1,TRBJ2-7,-,once,TGCGCCAGCAGCACGGACAGCTACTACGAGCAGTACTTC,CASSTDSYYEQYF
TRBV10-3,TRBJ1-4,TRBD1,-,TGTGCCATCAGTGAGTCGAGGCAGGGGGCCGTAAAACTGTTTTTT,CAISESRQGAVKLFF
TRBV19,TRBJ2-3,-,-,TGTGCCAGCCGCGGGGCAGATACGCAGTATTTT,CASRGADTQYF
TRBV5-1,TRBJ1-2,-,-,TGCGCCAGCAGCCGATTAGGGGGACGGATGAAAGCTAACTATGGCTACACCTTC,CASSRLGGRMKANYGYTF